The clone carrying this TCR beta chain was found once. Its antigen is unidentified. These data come from a study of cytomegalovirus exposure and HLA in healthy donors. Across the whole study: Early release data held some 79 million unique TCRs from HLA-typed donors.

The CDR3 has 13 residues. Germline V gene sequence: CDR1 SGHVS, CDR2 FQNEAQ. V lost 6 bases, J lost 7 bases, and 12 bases lay in between. The PCR used 60 Vbeta and 13 Jbeta primers. TCRdb keeps only in-frame clones here, not all; method: immunoSEQ multiplex PCR. The sample includes about 150,000 clones, approximately 83% of them seen just once. Study outcomes and limitations: Altogether, 170 or so TCR beta chains were recorded as cytomegalovirus-associated. Because they were indistinguishable, some V segments, including TRBV6-2 and TRBV6-3, were excluded.

Donors were ostensibly healthy at sampling, although undocumented immune exposures were probable. The genes are TRBV7-8 and TRBJ1-4; the D gene is possibly TRBD1 (6 bases). Material for sequencing was PBMCs. The TCR sequence derives from a boy aged 2 to 10 in good health and CMV-seronegative. The CDR3 protein is CASRNNRAEKLFF. CDR3 DNA sequence: TGTGCCAGCAGGAACAACAGGGCTGAAAAACTGTTTTTT.